The 21 T cell receptor beta chains below were found in one sample sequenced in a study of T-cell memory formation after mild COVID-19. MiXCR, run by TCRdb on the 5' RACE reads, gives a single entry per CDR3 protein. The data hold about 130,000 distinct CDR3 sequences, with 5% to 6.5% observed a single time. The sample taken for sequencing was PBMCs or a T cell subset sorted from them (not recorded which). The receptor source for this set is an adult woman who had mild COVID-19 (a few samples of this study predate the infection). Cell type and time point are not known.

This clonotype was counted only a few times. The V gene is TRBV3-1, the J gene TRBJ2-5; no clear D. This CDR3 comprises 12 residues. Germline lookup yields CDR1 LGHDT and CDR2 YNNKEL (reference sequence). With 2 bases removed from V and 7 bases from J, the gap between germline ends came to 8 bases. The CDR3 protein is CASSQPLGTQYF. The CDR3 DNA follows: TGTGCCAGCAGCCAACCTCTCGGGACCCAGTACTTC.

This clonotype was counted at least ten times. The V and J genes are TRBV7-9 and TRBJ2-1, with D perhaps matching TRBD2 (5 bases). Germline-derived CDR1 and CDR2 are SEHNR and FQNEAQ (reference sequence). V lost 5 bases to trimming and J lost 13 bases, with 15 bases between them. CDR3 length equals 12 residues. DNA for the CDR3: TGTGCCAGCAGCCCCGGACTCCCTCTCCAGTTCTTC. Encoded protein: CASSPGLPLQFF.

This clonotype occurred many times. The chain employs TRBV7-9 and TRBJ2-7, with D perhaps matching TRBD2 (5 bases). The CDR3 consists of 15 residues. Germline V gives CDR1 SEHNR, CDR2 FQNEAQ (reference sequence). V lost 0 bases to trimming and J lost 5 bases, with 14 bases between them. In nucleotides, the CDR3 is TGTGCCAGCAGCTTAGCGAATGGAAGGAGGAACGAGCAGTACTTC. This codes for CASSLANGRRNEQYF.

The gene calls are TRBV2 and TRBJ1-2; maybe TRBD1 (5 bases). The CDR3 is 13 amino acids. Germline CDR1 reads SNHLY; CDR2 reads FYNNEI. Trimming stripped 11 bases from V and 6 bases from J, with 19 bases between. CDR3 coding DNA: TGTGCCGGGAAGCAGGGCCAAGCGGATGGCTACACCTTC. Amino acids: CAGKQGQADGYTF.

This rearrangement joins TRBV5-1 to TRBJ2-7; no clear D gene. CDR1 and CDR2 from the germline V gene are SGHRS and YFSETQ. The CDR3 sequence is 12 residues long. The ends were cut back, 5 bases at V and 0 bases at J, with 6 bases in the middle. CDR3 amino acids: CASRTDSYEQYF. The CDR3 DNA reads TGCGCCAGCAGGACGGACTCCTACGAGCAGTACTTC.

The CDR3 reads CASSQEGRQGSSYNEQFF. CDR3 in DNA: TGCGCCAGCAGCCAAGAAGGTCGACAGGGAAGCTCCTACAATGAGCAGTTCTTC. The chain links TRBV4-3 to TRBJ2-1; 7 nucleotides line up with TRBD1. V lost 0 bases and J lost 0; bases outside the gene matches: 8. Germline V CDR1 and CDR2: LGHNA, YSLEER. The CDR3 extends over 18 amino acids.

A few counts support this clonotype. The rearrangement uses TRBV5-5 and TRBJ1-6; a possible D gene is TRBD1 (6 bases). Germline values: CDR1 SGHKS, CDR2 YYEKEE (reference sequence). Trimming removed 4 bases from V and 7 bases from J, with 15 bases in between. The CDR3 loop spans 15 amino acids. CDR3: CASSPDRLRNSPLHF. CDR3 in DNA: TGTGCCAGCAGCCCCGACAGGTTGCGGAATTCACCCCTCCACTTT.

In its sample, this clonotype was seen many times. J is TRBJ2-7 and V is TRBV10-3; 11 bases match TRBD1. The germline gives CDR1 ENHRY, CDR2 SYGVKD. V lost 6 bases and J lost 4; bases outside the gene matches: 5. CDR3 length: 14 amino acids. DNA of the CDR3: TGTGCCATCAGCCTCCGGGACAGGGGGTACGAGCAGTACTTC. Translating gives CAISLRDRGYEQYF.

This clonotype was recorded many times. This chain connects TRBV5-1 to TRBJ2-1; D uncertain. CDR1 SGHRS and CDR2 YFSETQ come from the germline V gene. The CDR3 has 14 residues. Trimming left V 0 bases short and J 5 bases short, with 9 bases between. CDR3: CASSLALSNNEQFF. As DNA, the CDR3 is TGCGCCAGCAGCTTGGCCCTCTCTAACAATGAGCAGTTCTTC.

This clonotype was detected ten times or more. This chain uses TRBV20-1 with TRBJ2-1; 15 bases fit TRBD2. V gave up 5 bases and J gave up 4 bases; unmatched junction bases: 12. The CDR3 extends over 18 amino acids. Germline-derived CDR1 and CDR2 are DFQATT and SNEGSKA (reference sequence). The CDR3 reads CSALRTSGRVRPYNEQFF. The CDR3 region has the DNA TGCAGTGCTCTACGGACTAGCGGGAGGGTTCGACCTTACAATGAGCAGTTCTTC.

The chain joins TRBV19 to TRBJ2-1; D gene unclear. The CDR3 is made up of 14 amino acids. Germline V gene lookup returns CDR1 LNHDA and CDR2 SQIVND (reference sequence). V lost 3 bases, J lost 4 bases, and 10 bases lay in between. The CDR3 coding sequence is TGTGCCAGTAGTATTTACGGGCAGTACAATGAGCAGTTCTTC. Residues: CASSIYGQYNEQFF.

This clonotype was seen a few times. The V call is TRBV5-4, the J call TRBJ2-1; 8 nucleotides align to TRBD1. The CDR3 consists of 14 residues. CDR1 is SGHNT, CDR2 YYREEE, per germline (reference sequence). The V segment lost 2 bases and the J segment 6 bases; nucleotides outside the gene matches: 4. The CDR3, as DNA: TGTGCCAGCAGCTTCCGGGACAGGTCCAATGAGCAGTTCTTC. Translation: CASSFRDRSNEQFF. The whole variable domain, remainder taken from reference TRBV5-4 and TRBJ2-1, is ETGVTQSPTHLIKTRGQQVTLRCSSQSGHNTVSWYQQALGQGPQFIFQYYREEENGRGNFPPRFSGLQFPNYSSELNVNALELDDSALYLCASSFRDRSNEQFFGPGTRLTVL.

This clonotype was counted ten times or more. The genes are TRBV6-6 and TRBJ1-2; D gene ambiguous. The CDR3 runs to 12 residues. Germline assignment: CDR1 MNHNY and CDR2 SVGAGI (reference sequence). Trimming shortened V by 7 bases and J by 0 bases, and 6 bases separated the two germline ends. The chain's CDR3 is CASTAANYGYTF. CDR3 DNA sequence: TGTGCCAGCACGGCAGCTAACTATGGCTACACCTTC.

The table lists this clonotype with a few counts. The chain joins TRBV30 to TRBJ2-3; no clear D gene. CDR1 and CDR2 (germline): GTSNPN, SVGIG (reference sequence). With 7 bases removed from V and 2 bases from J, the gap between germline ends came to 4 bases. This CDR3 contains 10 residues. CDR3 sequence (DNA): TGTGCCTACTTCACAGATACGCAGTATTTT. This encodes CAYFTDTQYF. Together with reference TRBV30 and TRBJ2-3, the CDR3 gives the full variable domain: SQTIHQWPATLVQPVGSPLSLECTVEGTSNPNLYWYRQAAGRGLQLLFYSVGIGQISSEVPQNLSASRPQDRQFILSSKKLLLSDSGFYLCAYFTDTQYFGPGTRLTVL.

This clonotype was seen at least ten times. This chain uses TRBV29-1 with TRBJ1-4; D uncertain. Trimming cost V 4 bases and J 3 bases, with 12 bases left between them. This CDR3 is built from 14 residues. Germline V lookup: CDR1 SQVTM, CDR2 ANQGSEA. CDR3 DNA: TGCAGCGTTGCCTCGTGGGAGCCTAATGAAAAACTGTTTTTT. Protein: CSVASWEPNEKLFF.

This clonotype appeared many times. The V call is TRBV29-1, the J call TRBJ2-7; tentative D call: TRBD1 (6 bases). Trimming shortened V by 0 bases and J by 9 bases, and 18 bases separated the two germline ends. Per germline, CDR1 SQVTM and CDR2 ANQGSEA. There are 14 residues in the CDR3. The CDR3: CSVEEEQGTLRQYF. The CDR3 coding sequence is TGCAGCGTTGAAGAAGAACAGGGTACCCTGAGGCAGTACTTC.

This clonotype has ten or more counts. The V and J genes are TRBV20-1 and TRBJ2-5; D assignment may be TRBD1 or TRBD2 (6 bases each). The V gene's germline CDR1 is DFQATT and CDR2 SNEGSKA (reference sequence). Trimming removed 3 bases at V and 4 bases at J, with 9 bases between. This CDR3 has 12 residues. CDR3 nucleotide sequence: TGCAGTGCTAGGGGGGGCAGAGAGACCCAGTACTTC. Translation: CSARGGRETQYF.

This clonotype was detected a few times. This chain uses TRBV11-2 with TRBJ1-3; no firm D call. Germline V gives CDR1 SGHAT, CDR2 FQNNGV. The length of the CDR3 is 12 residues. The V end was cut by 3 bases, the J end by 4 bases, with 4 bases between. Written as DNA, the CDR3 is TGTGCCAGCAGCTTCGGCGGAAACACCATATATTTT. This translates into CASSFGGNTIYF.

This clonotype was counted between two and nine times. V gene TRBV30 combines with J gene TRBJ1-1; TRBD1 aligns across 7 bases. Germline loops: CDR1 GTSNPN, CDR2 SVGIG (reference sequence). CDR3 length equals 15 residues. The V segment lost 0 bases and the J segment 2 bases; nucleotides outside the gene matches: 6. The CDR3 sequence is CAWSVLGQPNTEAFF. The CDR3, as DNA: TGTGCCTGGAGTGTATTGGGACAGCCTAACACTGAAGCTTTCTTT. Using reference TRBV30 and TRBJ1-1 for the parts outside the CDR3, the full variable domain is SQTIHQWPATLVQPVGSPLSLECTVEGTSNPNLYWYRQAAGRGLQLLFYSVGIGQISSEVPQNLSASRPQDRQFILSSKKLLLSDSGFYLCAWSVLGQPNTEAFFGQGTRLTVV.

This rearrangement joins TRBV5-4 to TRBJ2-6; no clear D. Between the trimmed V and J ends, which lost 2 bases and 0 bases, there was a span of 9 bases. The CDR3 consists of 16 residues. CDR1 and CDR2 from the germline V gene are SGHNT and YYREEE (reference sequence). In nucleotides, the CDR3 is TGTGCCAGCAGCTTAGGACCGACCTCTGGGGCCAACGTCCTGACTTTC. Translated: CASSLGPTSGANVLTF.

The rearrangement uses TRBV29-1 and TRBJ2-3; D is uncertain. Deletions cut 6 bases from V and 0 bases from J, with 13 bases between. CDR3 size: 14 residues. CDR1 is SQVTM and CDR2 is ANQGSEA in the germline V gene. The CDR3 nucleotides are TGCAGCGTATCGCTACAGTCTAGCACAGATACGCAGTATTTT. Residues: CSVSLQSSTDTQYF.